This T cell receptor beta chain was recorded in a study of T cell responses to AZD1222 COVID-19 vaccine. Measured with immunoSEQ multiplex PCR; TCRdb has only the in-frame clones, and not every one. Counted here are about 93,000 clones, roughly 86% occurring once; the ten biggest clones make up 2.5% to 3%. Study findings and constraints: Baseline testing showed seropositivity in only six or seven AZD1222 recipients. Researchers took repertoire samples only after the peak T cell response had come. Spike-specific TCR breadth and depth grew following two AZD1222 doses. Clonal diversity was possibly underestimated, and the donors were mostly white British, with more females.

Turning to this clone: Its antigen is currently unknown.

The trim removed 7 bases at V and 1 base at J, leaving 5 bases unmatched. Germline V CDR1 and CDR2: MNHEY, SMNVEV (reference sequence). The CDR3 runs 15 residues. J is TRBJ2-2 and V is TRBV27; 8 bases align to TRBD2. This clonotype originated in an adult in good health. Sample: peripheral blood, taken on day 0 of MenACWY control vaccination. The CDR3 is CASNPGLVNTGELFF. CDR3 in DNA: TGTGCCAGCAACCCGGGACTAGTGAACACCGGGGAGCTGTTTTTT.